This passage covers 9 T cell receptor beta chains from one sample sequenced in a study of PD-L1 blockade in urothelial cancer. Some clones are missing from TCRdb's copy, which holds only in-frame ones; the method was immunoSEQ multiplex PCR. This table holds around 110,000 clones, around nine tenths found once. The time point here: peripheral blood 6 weeks after treatment start. The material was PBMCs, obtained around atezolizumab (anti-PD-L1) treatment. Receptors originate from a man between 60 and 75 years old with urothelial cancer.

This sequence joins TRBV13 and TRBJ1-4; D not certain. The V end was cut by 5 bases, the J end by 5 bases, with 12 bases between. CDR1 PRHDT and CDR2 FYEKMQ come from the germline V gene (reference sequence). The CDR3 sequence is 14 residues long. In nucleotides, the CDR3 is TGTGCCAGCAGCCCACGTCAGGCAAATGAAAAACTGTTTTTT. It codes for CASSPRQANEKLFF.

V gene TRBV6-1 combines with J gene TRBJ2-7; TRBD1 might be the D (5 bases). V gave up 6 bases and J gave up 7 bases, with 22 bases separating them. The CDR3 covers 15 residues. Germline CDR1 is MNHNS and CDR2 is SASEGT. The CDR3 DNA is TGTGCCAGCAGACCGCTAGAGTTTGGGGCATTGGAGCAGTACTTC. It specifies CASRPLEFGALEQYF.

Comment on this clone: Other DNA sequences in this sample translate to the same CDR3. This chain links TRBV4-2 with TRBJ2-7; D might be TRBD1 (6 bases). Between the trimmed V and J ends, which lost 1 base and 0 bases, there was a span of 10 bases. This CDR3 is 15 amino acids long. Per germline, CDR1 LGHNA and CDR2 YNFKEQ. The CDR3 here is CASSQVDSSSYEQYF. In nucleotides, the CDR3 is TGTGCCAGCAGCCAAGTGGACAGTAGCTCCTACGAGCAGTACTTC.

The rearrangement links TRBV19 to TRBJ1-2; D is undetermined. Germline V gives CDR1 LNHDA, CDR2 SQIVND (reference sequence). V lost 5 bases and J 0 bases, leaving 7 bases between the germline ends. The CDR3 runs to 13 residues. In DNA, the CDR3 is TGTGCCAGTAGTCGATTAGCTAACTATGGCTACACCTTC. This translates into CASSRLANYGYTF.

This sequence joins TRBV29-1 and TRBJ2-7, with a weak D call TRBD2 (6 bases). The CDR3 sequence is 13 residues long. Germline loops: CDR1 SQVTM, CDR2 ANQGSEA. V lost 7 bases to trimming and J lost 3 bases, with 16 bases between them. CDR3 nucleotide sequence: TGCAGCGGGCAGGTCCCCGGGGGCTACGAGCAGTACTTC. This codes for CSGQVPGGYEQYF.

DNA for the CDR3: TGTGCCAGCAGCCGCGGGGGGAGGAAGGAAGAGACCCAGTACTTC. Translation gives CASSRGGRKEETQYF. J is TRBJ2-5 and V is TRBV5-4, with 8 bases identical to TRBD2. CDR1 SGHNT and CDR2 YYREEE come from the germline V gene (reference sequence). CDR3 length: 15 amino acids. J gave up 3 bases and V 4 bases, and 8 bases lay outside the gene matches.

The chain links TRBV11-2 to TRBJ1-5; maybe TRBD1 (5 bases). V was clipped by 5 bases and J by 0 bases, with 11 bases between them. Germline values: CDR1 SGHAT, CDR2 FQNNGV. There are 15 residues in the CDR3. CDR3 loop: CASSPGRGSNQPQHF. The CDR3 coding sequence is TGTGCCAGCAGCCCAGGGAGGGGTAGCAATCAGCCCCAGCATTTT. Filled out from reference TRBV11-2 and TRBJ1-5, the complete variable domain reads EAGVAQSPRYKIIEKRQSVAFWCNPISGHATLYWYQQILGQGPKLLIQFQNNGVVDDSQLPKDRFSAERLKGVDSTLKIQPAKLEDSAVYLCASSPGRGSNQPQHFGDGTRLSIL.

The rearrangement uses TRBV5-1 and TRBJ2-2; 8 bases are shared with TRBD1. The CDR3 spans 15 residues. Germline loops: CDR1 SGHRS, CDR2 YFSETQ. The junction had 1 base not matched to a gene; V was cut back by 0 bases and J by 3 bases. CDR3 nucleotides: TGCGCCAGCAGCTTGGCACAGGGGGACACCGGGGAGCTGTTTTTT. This translates into CASSLAQGDTGELFF.

The rearrangement links TRBV19 to TRBJ2-2, with D maybe TRBD2 (6 bases). The CDR3 has 16 amino acids. V was shortened by 4 bases and J by 1 base, with 13 bases between the two germline ends. Germline CDR1 is LNHDA and CDR2 is SQIVND (reference sequence). The CDR3 spells CASSKPGLGNTGELFF. The CDR3 DNA is TGTGCCAGTAGTAAACCGGGACTGGGGAACACCGGGGAGCTGTTTTTT.